This T cell receptor beta chain is drawn from a study of blood T cell repertoires in COVID-19. The length of the CDR3 is 15 residues. The junction had 11 bases not matched to a gene; V was cut back by 6 bases and J by 6 bases. Per the germline V gene, CDR1 is MNHEY and CDR2 is SMNVEV (reference sequence). Profiling relied on immunoSEQ multiplex PCR, and the TCRdb table lists in-frame clones only, not all of them. Altogether about 150,000 clones are present, 75% to 90% being singletons, with the ten largest covering roughly 13%. The genes are TRBV27 and TRBJ2-1; the match to TRBD2 covers 7 bases. The specimen was peripheral blood. This sequence originates from a man in his late teens or twenties with COVID-19, enrolled during active disease. The CDR3 sequence is CASSYQRELGNEQFF. The CDR3 nucleotides read TGTGCCAGCAGCTACCAGCGGGAACTGGGCAATGAGCAGTTCTTC.